The 10 T cell receptor beta chains below were found in one sample sequenced in a study of blood T cell repertoires in COVID-19. Measured with immunoSEQ multiplex PCR; TCRdb has only the in-frame clones, and not every one. This sample yields about 280,000 clones, of which about nine tenths are seen a single time; roughly 2% belongs to the top ten. Sequencing was performed on peripheral blood. These receptors were collected from a woman aged 50 to 60 who had recovered from COVID-19.

This chain connects TRBV19 to TRBJ1-1, with no clear D. The CDR3 has 13 amino acids. V was shortened by 9 bases and J by 2 bases, with 13 bases between the two germline ends. The V gene's germline CDR1 is LNHDA and CDR2 SQIVND (reference sequence). CDR3 nucleotides: TGTGCCAGCCACCCACGGGGTAACACTGAAGCTTTCTTT. Translating gives CASHPRGNTEAFF. Variable domain in full (rest from reference TRBV19 and TRBJ1-1): DGGITQSPKYLFRKEGQNVTLSCEQNLNHDAMYWYRQDPGQGLRLIYYSQIVNDFQKGDIAEGYSVSREKKESFPLTVTSAQKNPTAFYLCASHPRGNTEAFFGQGTRLTVV.

The chain couples TRBV6-5 to TRBJ1-6, with 7 bases lining up with TRBD1. The CDR3 consists of 14 residues. Germline V gives CDR1 MNHEY, CDR2 SVGAGI. The J segment lost 4 bases and the V segment lost 6 bases, leaving 3 bases of the junction unmatched. In nucleotides, the CDR3 is TGTGCCAGCAGAGGGACAGTTTATAATTCACCCCTCCACTTT. Its translation: CASRGTVYNSPLHF.

The chain carries TRBV12-2 and TRBJ2-7; the table's D call, TRBD2, has no DNA check behind it. TRBV12-2 is annotated as a pseudogene. The CDR3 extends over 15 amino acids. The CDR3 DNA reads TGTGCAAGTCGCTATCCGGGACTAGGGATCCACGAGCAGTACTTC. It encodes CASRYPGLGIHEQYF.

The rearrangement links TRBV15 to TRBJ2-3; tentative D call: TRBD1 (5 bases). V was shortened by 7 bases and J by 4 bases, with 12 bases between the two germline ends. From germline, CDR1 is LNHNV and CDR2 YYDKDF (reference sequence). The CDR3 spans 13 residues. The CDR3 DNA reads TGTGCCACCAAAGGGGCTTATGCAGATACGCAGTATTTT. Its protein is CATKGAYADTQYF.

This chain links TRBV5-8 with TRBJ2-7; 12 nucleotides agree with TRBD1. CDR1 is SGHTS, CDR2 YDEGEE, per germline. There are 16 residues in the CDR3. The trim removed 0 bases at V and 4 bases at J, leaving 5 bases unmatched. The CDR3 coding sequence is TGTGCCAGCAGCTTGGGGGGACAGGGGGCGAAGTACGAGCAGTACTTC. It is translated as CASSLGGQGAKYEQYF.

This clone has just one count. V is TRBV27 and J is TRBJ2-5; weak D call: TRBD1 (5 bases). The length of the CDR3 is 16 residues. Trimming stripped 2 bases from V and 0 bases from J, with 13 bases between. CDR1 and CDR2 from the germline V gene are MNHEY and SMNVEV (reference sequence). CDR3 in amino acids: CASSLHQDSYQETQYF. CDR3 sequence (DNA): TGTGCCAGCAGTTTACACCAAGACAGCTACCAAGAGACCCAGTACTTC.

This clone came up a few times. This sample also contains other DNA sequences that code for the same CDR3. The V and J genes are TRBV5-1 and TRBJ2-3; possibly TRBD2 for D (6 bases). V gave up 1 base and J gave up 1 base, with 10 bases separating them. Germline V gene sequence: CDR1 SGHRS, CDR2 YFSETQ. This CDR3 comprises 15 residues. CDR3 protein: CASSLRGLGTDTQYF. The CDR3 nucleotides read TGCGCCAGCAGCTTGAGGGGACTCGGCACAGATACGCAGTATTTT.

This clone appeared once. The chain combines TRBV19 with TRBJ2-2; the D gene is possibly TRBD1 (5 bases). V lost 6 bases, J lost 3 bases, and 14 bases lay in between. From germline, CDR1 is LNHDA and CDR2 SQIVND (reference sequence). The CDR3 sequence is 15 residues long. The CDR3 reads CASSPVGRDTGELFF. In DNA, the CDR3 is TGTGCCAGTAGCCCCGTGGGGCGAGACACCGGGGAGCTGTTTTTT.

This clone was seen a single time. This chain connects TRBV4-2 to TRBJ2-1; 8 nucleotides match TRBD2. The CDR3 has 17 residues. Trimming at V came to 4 bases and at J to 0 bases, leaving 8 bases not matched to a gene. Germline CDR1 LGHNA, CDR2 YNFKEQ. CDR3 region: CASSRSGGVGSYNEQFF. The CDR3 bases are TGTGCCAGCAGCCGGTCGGGGGGGGTTGGCTCCTACAATGAGCAGTTCTTC.

The V and J genes are TRBV5-1 and TRBJ2-5; weak D call: TRBD1 (6 bases). Germline V gene lookup returns CDR1 SGHRS and CDR2 YFSETQ. Trimming removed 5 bases at V and 3 bases at J, with 17 bases between. The CDR3 is made up of 15 amino acids. This chain's CDR3 is CASSFQGIGKETQYF. CDR3 bases: TGCGCCAGCAGTTTTCAGGGGATTGGGAAAGAGACCCAGTACTTC.